A single sample is the source of the 25 T cell receptor beta chains below, sequenced in a study of cytomegalovirus exposure and HLA in healthy donors. Clones were sequenced by immunoSEQ multiplex PCR, and TCRdb holds only the in-frame ones, with some missing. This table has hundreds of thousands of clones, about 88% appearing once. What was sequenced was PBMCs. These receptor sequences come from a man aged 18 to 35 in good health and CMV-seropositive.

This chain uses TRBV28 with TRBJ2-7; D is perhaps TRBD1 (6 bases). This CDR3 spans 15 amino acids. Trimming took off 3 bases at V and 3 bases at J, with 15 bases between the two ends. In germline, CDR1 is MDHEN, CDR2 SYDVKM. CDR3: CASSFRGPVGYEQYF. The DNA of the CDR3 is TGTGCCAGCAGTTTCAGGGGTCCGGTGGGCTACGAGCAGTACTTC.

This clone was detected a few times. The rearrangement links TRBV28 to TRBJ1-1, with D possibly TRBD1 on 5 matching bases. In germline, CDR1 is MDHEN, CDR2 SYDVKM. V was trimmed by 5 bases and J by 4 bases, leaving 11 bases between them. This CDR3 contains 13 residues. For the CDR3, the DNA is TGTGCCAGCAGTCCGGGGCGACTCACTGAAGCTTTCTTT. Translating gives CASSPGRLTEAFF.

In this sample, this clone turned up once. The rearrangement joins TRBV5-4 to TRBJ2-2, with TRBD2 matching over 8 bases. CDR3 length: 17 residues. Per germline, CDR1 SGHNT and CDR2 YYREEE (reference sequence). The junction had 12 bases not matched to a gene; V was cut back by 0 bases and J by 8 bases. The CDR3 DNA sequence: TGTGCCAGCAGCTTGGCCGGGCTAGCGGGTTCGGGTGGGGAGCTGTTTTTT. Its protein is CASSLAGLAGSGGELFF.

This rearrangement joins TRBV2 to TRBJ2-1; D not resolved. Germline lookup yields CDR1 SNHLY and CDR2 FYNNEI. Trimming cost V 10 bases and J 7 bases, with 5 bases left between them. This CDR3 spans 9 amino acids. The CDR3 region is CAIGNEQFF. CDR3 DNA: TGTGCCATCGGAAATGAGCAGTTCTTC. Full variable domain (remainder filled in from reference TRBV2 and TRBJ2-1): EPEVTQTPSHQVTQMGQEVILRCVPISNHLYFYWYRQILGQKVEFLVSFYNNEISEKSEIFDDQFSVERPDGSNFTLKIRSTKLEDSAMYFCAIGNEQFFGPGTRLTVL.

The V gene is TRBV2, the J gene TRBJ1-1; TRBD1 is a possible D gene (6 bases). V was clipped by 7 bases and J by 2 bases, with 11 bases between them. CDR3 length: 13 residues. From germline, CDR1 is SNHLY and CDR2 FYNNEI. In DNA, the CDR3 is TGTGCCAGCAAACCGGACAGAAACACTGAAGCTTTCTTT. The encoded protein is CASKPDRNTEAFF.

This sequence joins TRBV27 and TRBJ2-5; tentative D call: TRBD2 (6 bases). The CDR3 extends over 14 amino acids. Trimming pared 2 bases from V and 1 base from J, leaving 8 bases between. Germline-derived CDR1 and CDR2 are MNHEY and SMNVEV (reference sequence). CDR3 loop: CASSLGGTQETQYF. The DNA of the CDR3 is TGTGCCAGCAGTTTAGGAGGGACCCAAGAGACCCAGTACTTC.

This chain uses TRBV29-1 with TRBJ1-2, with 7 bases identical to TRBD1. With 3 bases clipped from V and 5 bases from J, the junction kept 9 bases outside the gene matches. The CDR3 is 14 amino acids. Per germline, CDR1 SQVTM and CDR2 ANQGSEA. The CDR3 bases are TGCAGCGTTGACGCGGGACAGAGACTTTATGGCTACACCTTC. It specifies CSVDAGQRLYGYTF.

A few counts support this clone. This rearrangement joins TRBV19 to TRBJ1-5; the D gene is possibly TRBD1 (5 bases). In germline, CDR1 is LNHDA, CDR2 SQIVND (reference sequence). The V gene lost 5 bases and the J gene lost 1 base, with 12 bases spanning the gap. The CDR3 runs to 15 residues. CDR3 amino acids: CASSRGGGSNQPQHF. CDR3 nucleotides: TGTGCCAGTAGTCGCGGGGGAGGAAGCAATCAGCCCCAGCATTTT.

The chain links TRBV6-1 to TRBJ2-7; the D is unclear. Trimming stripped 7 bases from V and 2 bases from J, with 15 bases between. CDR3 length: 14 residues. Looked up from germline, CDR1 is MNHNS and CDR2 is SASEGT. The chain's CDR3 is CASTPSGRTYEQYF. For the CDR3, the DNA is TGTGCCAGCACCCCATCAGGCCGTACCTACGAGCAGTACTTC.

The CDR3 DNA sequence: TGTGCCAGCGCTAGGCCGCGGACAAGCTACGAGCAGTACTTC. This encodes CASARPRTSYEQYF. V usage is TRBV5-4 and J usage is TRBJ2-7; D might be TRBD1 (5 bases). Trimming removed 7 bases from V and 3 bases from J, with 17 bases in between. The CDR3 length is 14 residues. Germline V lookup: CDR1 SGHNT, CDR2 YYREEE (reference sequence).

The chain employs TRBV5-6 and TRBJ1-1; 7 bases map to TRBD1. V trimming: 2 bases; J trimming: 4 bases; junction bases outside the gene matches: 11. The CDR3 sequence is 16 residues long. Germline CDR1 and CDR2: SGHDT and YYEEEE. The CDR3 DNA reads as TGTGCCAGCAGCTTTTTCAGGGGGACGGAGGCCACTGAAGCTTTCTTT. Residues: CASSFFRGTEATEAFF.

The chain employs TRBV11-2 and TRBJ2-7; TRBD2 aligns across 11 bases. V dropped 4 bases and J dropped 5; count of bases not matched to a gene: 7. Germline CDR1 and CDR2: SGHAT and FQNNGV. The CDR3 is 15 amino acids. The CDR3 nucleotides are TGTGCCAGCAGCTCCGGACCGACTAGCGGGAACGAGCAGTACTTC. Encoded protein: CASSSGPTSGNEQYF. Filled out from reference TRBV11-2 and TRBJ2-7, the complete variable domain reads EAGVAQSPRYKIIEKRQSVAFWCNPISGHATLYWYQQILGQGPKLLIQFQNNGVVDDSQLPKDRFSAERLKGVDSTLKIQPAKLEDSAVYLCASSSGPTSGNEQYFGPGTRLTVT.

This clone was observed a handful of times. The chain joins TRBV5-1 to TRBJ1-3; 7 bases align to TRBD1. Germline V lookup: CDR1 SGHRS, CDR2 YFSETQ. V was clipped by 4 bases and J by 4 bases; unmatched bases: 5. CDR3 length equals 14 residues. The CDR3 bases are TGCGCCAGCAGCGAGACAGGGCAAGGAAACACCATATATTTT. Protein sequence: CASSETGQGNTIYF.

The chain joins TRBV25-1 to TRBJ1-4, with TRBD1 as a possible D gene (6 bases). This CDR3 has 16 residues. V lost 2 bases and J 7 bases, leaving 17 bases between the germline ends. Germline assignment: CDR1 MGHDK and CDR2 SYGVNS. CDR3 amino acids: CASSERRGGQSEKLFF. As DNA, the CDR3 is TGTGCCAGCAGTGAACGCCGGGGGGGGCAAAGTGAAAAACTGTTTTTT.

V usage is TRBV6-5 and J usage is TRBJ2-1, with D possibly being TRBD1 (5 bases). V lost 2 bases and J lost 4, with 12 bases in between. Germline V gene lookup returns CDR1 MNHEY and CDR2 SVGAGI. The CDR3 is 15 amino acids. Here the CDR3 DNA reads TGTGCCAGCAGTTACCGACAGCCACCTTACAATGAGCAGTTCTTC. The encoded protein is CASSYRQPPYNEQFF.

This clone was seen at least ten times. CDR3 sequence: CSVENTNEKLFF. The CDR3 DNA reads as TGCAGCGTTGAAAATACTAATGAAAAACTGTTTTTT. The V gene is TRBV29-1, the J gene TRBJ1-4; D gene uncertain. The CDR3 contains 12 residues. Germline CDR1 and CDR2: SQVTM and ANQGSEA. V was clipped by 2 bases and J by 2 bases, with 3 bases between them.

The chain is built from TRBV6-4 and TRBJ2-5; D not resolved. V was shortened by 9 bases and J by 1 base, with 15 bases between the two germline ends. Germline V gives CDR1 MRHNA, CDR2 SNTAGT. The CDR3 has 14 amino acids. The CDR3 nucleotides read TGTGCCAGGAGCAGGACCTCGACCCAAGAGACCCAGTACTTC. The encoded protein is CARSRTSTQETQYF.

Of note for this clone: The limits of the CDR3 on the DNA are not certain, so only TCRdb's listed CDR3 is given. The chain's CDR3 is CASSTSGFYGYTF. J is TRBJ1-2 and V is TRBV27. The CDR3 has 13 amino acids, counting both end residues. In germline, CDR1 is MNHEY, CDR2 SMNVEV (reference sequence).

The chain employs TRBV7-6 and TRBJ2-3; the D gene could be TRBD1 or TRBD2 (5 bases each). V was pared by 5 bases and J by 5 bases, with 8 bases between. CDR3 length: 12 residues. The germline V gene has CDR1 SGHVS and CDR2 FNYEAQ. The CDR3 is CASSPGQDTQYF. The CDR3 coding sequence is TGTGCCAGCAGCCCGGGGCAAGATACGCAGTATTTT.

CDR3 nucleotides: TGCAGCGCTGCTCAGGGGGAGACCCAGTACTTC. Its translation is CSAAQGETQYF. The gene calls are TRBV29-1 and TRBJ2-5; weak D call: TRBD1 (6 bases). Per the germline V gene, CDR1 is SQVTM and CDR2 is ANQGSEA. The CDR3 extends over 11 amino acids. V lost 7 bases to trimming and J lost 5 bases, with 11 bases between them. The complete variable domain, with remaining parts taken from reference TRBV29-1 and TRBJ2-5, reads SAVISQKPSRDICQRGTSLTIQCQVDSQVTMMFWYRQQPGQSLTLIATANQGSEATYESGFVIDKFPISRPNLTFSTLTVSNMSPEDSSIYLCSAAQGETQYFGPGTRLLVL.

The genes are TRBV11-2 and TRBJ2-5; D is unresolved. Germline-derived CDR1 and CDR2 are SGHAT and FQNNGV. The CDR3 extends over 12 amino acids. V lost 5 bases to trimming and J lost 5 bases, with 9 bases between them. In DNA, the CDR3 is TGTGCCAGCAGCAACCTATCGGAGACCCAGTACTTC. It yields the protein CASSNLSETQYF.

This chain joins TRBV7-2 and TRBJ2-7; TRBD2 might be the D (5 bases). CDR1 SGHTA and CDR2 FQGNSA come from the germline V gene. Trimming cost V 4 bases and J 0 bases, with 13 bases left between them. CDR3 length equals 15 residues. CDR3 amino acids: CASSSSLESSYEQYF. In DNA form, the CDR3 reads TGTGCCAGCAGCTCCTCACTAGAAAGCTCCTACGAGCAGTACTTC.

This chain uses TRBV27 with TRBJ2-7; D may be TRBD2 (6 bases). V lost 5 bases and J lost 5, with 13 bases in between. The CDR3 length is 13 residues. Looked up from germline, CDR1 is MNHEY and CDR2 is SMNVEV (reference sequence). The CDR3 region is CASSRDWIHEQYF. DNA for the CDR3: TGTGCCAGCAGTCGGGACTGGATCCACGAGCAGTACTTC.

This rearrangement joins TRBV7-9 to TRBJ2-4; 7 positions match TRBD1. Looked up from germline, CDR1 is SEHNR and CDR2 is FQNEAQ (reference sequence). The V gene end was trimmed by 1 base and the J gene end by 9 bases; junction bases not matched to a gene: 15. This CDR3 has 17 amino acids. In nucleotides, the CDR3 is TGTGCCAGCAGCTTAGAAGGTGGCAGGGGGTATCAGCGCATTCAGTACTTC. Translating gives CASSLEGGRGYQRIQYF.

J is TRBJ1-5 and V is TRBV6-5; D might be TRBD1 (6 bases). The CDR3 runs to 14 residues. V was pared by 5 bases and J by 4 bases, with 12 bases between. Germline values: CDR1 MNHEY, CDR2 SVGAGI. Here the CDR3 DNA reads TGTGCCAGCAGTAGTAGGACAGTAAATCAGCCCCAGCATTTT. Amino acids: CASSSRTVNQPQHF.